One sample yielded the 17 T cell receptor beta chains listed below, sequenced in a study of beta chain features in type 1 diabetes. TCRB transcripts that were expressed got sequenced, as all of the isolated RNA had been reverse transcribed. This table comes from immunoSEQ multiplex PCR, and its TCRdb copy is limited to in-frame clones, with some not included. This sample has 900,000 or so clones; roughly 17% occur once, and the top ten carry 0.02% to 0.03%. The sequencing sample was made of naive CD4+ T cells from blood. The receptor set was obtained from a woman aged 18-29 years in good health.

The V and J genes are TRBV7-9 and TRBJ2-3, with unresolved D. Germline values: CDR1 SEHNR, CDR2 FQNEAQ (reference sequence). There are 12 residues in the CDR3. Trimming cost V 1 base and J 3 bases, with 2 bases left between them. The CDR3 DNA reads as TGTGCCAGCAGCTTAGAGACAGATACGCAGTATTTT. This encodes CASSLETDTQYF.

J is TRBJ2-5 and V is TRBV5-1; 7 bases agree with TRBD1. Trimming at V came to 4 bases and at J to 3 bases, leaving 6 bases not matched to a gene. Per germline, CDR1 SGHRS and CDR2 YFSETQ. The CDR3 is 14 amino acids. Here the CDR3 DNA reads TGCGCCAGCAGCCTCACAGGGGCCGAAGAGACCCAGTACTTC. It is translated as CASSLTGAEETQYF.

The chain links TRBV5-4 to TRBJ2-7; D may be TRBD1 (5 bases). V shed 0 bases and J shed 3 bases, with 10 bases lying between them. CDR1 and CDR2 from the germline V gene are SGHNT and YYREEE (reference sequence). The CDR3 is made up of 14 amino acids. The CDR3 region is CASSLDRTNYEQYF. DNA of the CDR3: TGTGCCAGCAGCTTGGACAGGACCAACTACGAGCAGTACTTC.

The chain joins TRBV19 to TRBJ2-7, with 11 bases lining up with TRBD1. V shed 4 bases and J 4 bases; nucleotides not matched to a gene: 15. Germline V gene data show CDR1 as LNHDA and CDR2 as SQIVND (reference sequence). The CDR3 is made up of 18 amino acids. The chain's CDR3 is CASSNWISSGQGAYEQYF. DNA of the CDR3: TGTGCCAGTAGTAACTGGATCTCGTCCGGACAGGGGGCTTACGAGCAGTACTTC.

This clone came up a few times. The V and J genes are TRBV28 and TRBJ2-1; D unclear. Germline CDR1 MDHEN, CDR2 SYDVKM. V shed 3 bases and J shed 6 bases, with 12 bases lying between them. This CDR3 has 14 residues. For the CDR3, the DNA is TGTGCCAGCAGTTTCCTGCTAGGCGGCAATGAGCAGTTCTTC. Translated: CASSFLLGGNEQFF.

The chain uses TRBV28 and TRBJ1-1, with a possible D match to TRBD1 (6 bases). CDR1 is MDHEN, CDR2 SYDVKM, per germline. V was trimmed by 6 bases and J by 0 bases, leaving 11 bases between them. The CDR3 consists of 14 residues. In DNA form, the CDR3 reads TGTGCCAGCAGCTCCGGACAGCTGAACACTGAAGCTTTCTTT. It specifies CASSSGQLNTEAFF.

The J gene is TRBJ2-1, the V gene TRBV11-3, with 7 bases fitting TRBD1. CDR1 and CDR2 (germline): SGHNT, YENEEA. The CDR3 consists of 13 residues. After removal of 1 base from V and 10 bases from J, the junction contained 4 bases not matched to a gene. CDR3 sequence (DNA): TGTGCCAGCAGCTTAGGCAGGGGGAAGGAGCAGTTCTTC. This codes for CASSLGRGKEQFF.

This chain joins TRBV19 and TRBJ1-5; 7 nucleotides agree with TRBD1. The V gene end was trimmed by 5 bases and the J gene end by 5 bases; junction bases not matched to a gene: 9. CDR1 is LNHDA and CDR2 is SQIVND in the germline V gene (reference sequence). CDR3 length equals 15 residues. This CDR3 reads CASSQTDRAYQPQHF. The DNA of the CDR3 is TGTGCCAGTAGTCAGACCGACAGGGCCTATCAGCCCCAGCATTTT.

This clone was picked up a small number of times. This chain uses TRBV5-1 with TRBJ2-7; D ambiguous. CDR1 and CDR2 from the germline V gene are SGHRS and YFSETQ. V was clipped by 4 bases and J by 7 bases, with 9 bases between them. The CDR3 has 11 residues. The CDR3 DNA follows: TGCGCCAGCAGCGACCAAGTGGAGCAGTACTTC. Translated: CASSDQVEQYF.

The CDR3: CAISERGLEQYF. The DNA for the CDR3 is TGTGCCATCAGTGAGAGGGGCTTGGAGCAGTACTTC. This chain joins TRBV10-3 and TRBJ2-7; tentative D call: TRBD1 (5 bases). This CDR3 is 12 amino acids long. Trimming cost V 2 bases and J 7 bases, with 9 bases left between them. CDR1 ENHRY and CDR2 SYGVKD come from the germline V gene.

V is TRBV18 and J is TRBJ2-1; TRBD1 or TRBD2 may be the D gene (5 bases each). The CDR3 runs to 16 residues. V was trimmed by 3 bases and J by 2 bases, leaving 14 bases between them. The germline V gene encodes CDR1 KGHSH and CDR2 LQKENI. CDR3 DNA: TGTGCCAGCTCACCGGCTGGGACCCCCGCCTACAATGAGCAGTTCTTC. Encoded protein: CASSPAGTPAYNEQFF.

This clone appeared a few times. The J gene is TRBJ2-7, the V gene TRBV7-2; D might be TRBD1 (7 bases). The germline gives CDR1 SGHTA, CDR2 FQGNSA. This CDR3 spans 16 amino acids. V lost 1 base to trimming and J lost 0 bases, with 13 bases between them. The CDR3 protein is CASSLVGGTASYEQYF. The CDR3 coding sequence is TGTGCCAGCAGCTTAGTGGGCGGGACAGCCTCCTACGAGCAGTACTTC.

This rearrangement joins TRBV11-2 to TRBJ2-7; 7 bases line up with TRBD1. There are 13 residues in the CDR3. The V and J ends lost 5 bases and 3 bases, in that order; junction bases with no gene match: 4. Germline CDR1 SGHAT, CDR2 FQNNGV. The DNA of the CDR3 is TGTGCCAGCAGCCAGGACAGGAGCTACGAGCAGTACTTC. Translated, it gives CASSQDRSYEQYF.

The gene calls are TRBV4-3 and TRBJ2-1; TRBD1 is a possible D gene (5 bases). The germline CDR1 and CDR2 sequences are LGHNA and YSLEER. The CDR3 is made up of 16 amino acids. Between the trimmed V and J ends, which lost 0 bases and 4 bases, there was a span of 13 bases. The CDR3 DNA reads as TGCGCCAGCAGCCAAGAACGAGACAGCCCATACAATGAGCAGTTCTTC. Translating it yields CASSQERDSPYNEQFF.

This chain links TRBV5-1 with TRBJ2-7; TRBD2 matches 12 bases. The junction had 4 bases not matched to a gene; V was cut back by 4 bases and J by 2 bases. CDR3 length: 15 residues. CDR1 is SGHRS and CDR2 is YFSETQ in the germline V gene. The DNA of the CDR3 is TGCGCCAGCAGCCAGCTAGCGGGAGGGACCTACGAGCAGTACTTC. Translation gives CASSQLAGGTYEQYF.

This clone showed up just a few times. This chain joins TRBV7-9 and TRBJ2-4; the D is unclear. V was cut by 4 bases and J by 6 bases, with 10 bases left in between. CDR1 and CDR2 from the germline V gene are SEHNR and FQNEAQ (reference sequence). This CDR3 has 13 residues. CDR3 residues: CASSSAQRNIQYF. In nucleotides, the CDR3 is TGTGCCAGCAGCTCAGCACAACGAAACATTCAGTACTTC.

This clone has more than one count but fewer than ten. The chain employs TRBV6-4 and TRBJ2-3; 11 bases agree with TRBD2. Germline CDR1 reads MRHNA; CDR2 reads SNTAGT. J lost 6 bases, V lost 5 bases, and 7 bases had no gene match. The CDR3 is 15 amino acids. CDR3 loop: CASSRTSGFGDTQYF. CDR3 sequence (DNA): TGTGCCAGCAGTCGGACTAGCGGGTTCGGGGATACGCAGTATTTT.